Included here is one TCR beta chain sequence, with context. Germline V gene lookup returns CDR1 SQVTM and CDR2 ANQGSEA. The CDR3 has 13 residues. UMIs with a 6-nucleotide sample barcode were added by template switching. For each CDR3 protein, TCRdb gives one entry from its re-call of the 5' RACE reads, without DNA. This sample contains some 450,000 distinct CDR3 sequences. These data are taken from a study of monozygotic twins with inflammatory bowel disease. The V and J genes are TRBV29-1 and TRBJ2-2; the D call of TRBD2 rests on TCRdb alone, since no DNA is present to check it. The clonotype was recovered from a human donor with ulcerative colitis or Crohn's disease, or a healthy co-twin of an affected twin (not recorded which). What was sequenced was blood. This CDR3 is CSVDSGYTGELFF.